This T cell receptor beta chain emerged from a study of T cells in Graves' hyperthyroidism and ophthalmopathy. Participants, patients aged 18 to 65, had newly diagnosed hyperthyroidism with a duration under 2 months. PBMCs were collected from a roughly 9.7 ml volume of fresh peripheral blood. TCR beta CDR3 regions were amplified from RNA. Primed by the HTBI set, a first-round RT-PCR was run on the TCR CDR3. TCRdb passed the multiplex PCR reads through MiXCR, listing each CDR3 protein once. The sample yields 400,000 to 550,000 distinct CDR3 sequences, 13% to 15% seen once. The origin of this receptor is a woman aged 18-30 years with Graves' hyperthyroidism. Sequenced material: blood.

CDR3 sequence (DNA): TGTGCCAGCAGCGTAGGAGCGGGAGGTGATTACGAGCAGTACGTC. Translated, it gives CASSVGAGGDYEQYV. The gene calls are TRBV9 and TRBJ2-7, with 9 bases matching TRBD2. This CDR3 has 15 amino acids. Germline loops: CDR1 SGDLS, CDR2 YYNGEE. Trimming removed 0 bases from V and 4 bases from J; junction bases left unmatched: 5.